What follows describes a single T cell receptor beta chain. This sample is drawn from a study of T cell changes during pregnancy in multiple sclerosis. V lost 4 bases, J lost 7 bases, and 11 bases lay in between. Germline V CDR1 and CDR2: SEHNR, FQNEAQ (reference sequence). This CDR3 has 13 amino acids. Some clones are missing from TCRdb's copy, which holds only in-frame ones; the method was immunoSEQ multiplex PCR. The table lists around 40,000 clones, roughly 90% of them singletons. This chain links TRBV7-9 with TRBJ1-5, with D perhaps TRBD1 (5 bases). The sample was CD4+ T cells from peripheral blood mononuclear cells, taken in the second trimester of pregnancy. This TCR derives from a female donor with multiple sclerosis, enrolled in a pregnancy study. The CDR3, as DNA: TGTGCCAGCAGCTCCGGGGCGGGGCAGCCCCAGCATTTT. Translating gives CASSSGAGQPQHF.